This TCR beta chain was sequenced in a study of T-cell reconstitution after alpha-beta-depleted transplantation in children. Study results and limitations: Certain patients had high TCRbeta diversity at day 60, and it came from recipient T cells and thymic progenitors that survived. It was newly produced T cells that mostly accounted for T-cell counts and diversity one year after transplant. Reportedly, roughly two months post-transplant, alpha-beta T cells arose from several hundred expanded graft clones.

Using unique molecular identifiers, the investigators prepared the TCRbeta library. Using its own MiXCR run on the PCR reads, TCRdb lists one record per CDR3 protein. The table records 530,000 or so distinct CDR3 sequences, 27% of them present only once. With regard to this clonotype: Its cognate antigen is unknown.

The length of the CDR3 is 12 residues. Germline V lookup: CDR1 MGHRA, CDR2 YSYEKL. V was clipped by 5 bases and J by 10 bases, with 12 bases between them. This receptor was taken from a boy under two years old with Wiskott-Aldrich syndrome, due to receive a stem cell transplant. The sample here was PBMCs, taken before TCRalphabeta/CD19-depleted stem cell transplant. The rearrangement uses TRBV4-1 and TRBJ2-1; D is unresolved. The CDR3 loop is CASSEPSEEQFF. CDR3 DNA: TGCGCCAGCAGCGAGCCCAGTGAGGAGCAGTTCTTC.